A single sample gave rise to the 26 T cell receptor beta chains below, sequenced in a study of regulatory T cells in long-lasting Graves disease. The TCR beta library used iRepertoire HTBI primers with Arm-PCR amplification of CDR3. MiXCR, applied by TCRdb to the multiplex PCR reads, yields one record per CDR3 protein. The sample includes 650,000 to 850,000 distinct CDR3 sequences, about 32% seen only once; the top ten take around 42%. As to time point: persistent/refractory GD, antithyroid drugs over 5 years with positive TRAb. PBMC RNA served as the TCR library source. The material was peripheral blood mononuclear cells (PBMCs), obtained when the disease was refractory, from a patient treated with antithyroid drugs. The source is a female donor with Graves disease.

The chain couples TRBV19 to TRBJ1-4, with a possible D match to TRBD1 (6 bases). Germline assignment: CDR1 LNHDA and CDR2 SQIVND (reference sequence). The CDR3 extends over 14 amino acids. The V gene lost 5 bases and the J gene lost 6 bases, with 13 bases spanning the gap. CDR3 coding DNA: TGTGCCAGTAGTCAACAGGGATTTTATGAAAAACTGTTTTTT. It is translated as CASSQQGFYEKLFF.

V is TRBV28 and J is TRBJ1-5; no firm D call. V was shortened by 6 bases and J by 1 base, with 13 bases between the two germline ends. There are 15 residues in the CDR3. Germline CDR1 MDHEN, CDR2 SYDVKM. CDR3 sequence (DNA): TGTGCCAGCAGGAGGGAAGTAATCAGCAATCAGCCCCAGCATTTT. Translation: CASRREVISNQPQHF.

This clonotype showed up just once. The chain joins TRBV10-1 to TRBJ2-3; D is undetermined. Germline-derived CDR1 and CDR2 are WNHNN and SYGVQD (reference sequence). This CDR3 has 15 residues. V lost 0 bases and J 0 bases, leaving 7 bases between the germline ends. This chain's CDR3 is CASSESLTSTDTQYF. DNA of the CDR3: TGCGCCAGCAGTGAGTCGTTGACTAGCACAGATACGCAGTATTTT.

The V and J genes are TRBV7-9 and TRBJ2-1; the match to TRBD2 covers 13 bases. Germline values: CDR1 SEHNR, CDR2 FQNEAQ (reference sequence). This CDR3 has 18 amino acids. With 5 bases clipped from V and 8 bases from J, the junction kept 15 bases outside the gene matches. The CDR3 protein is CASSLNLRTSGSVDEQFF. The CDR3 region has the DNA TGTGCCAGCAGCCTCAACCTCCGGACTAGCGGGAGTGTAGATGAGCAGTTCTTC.

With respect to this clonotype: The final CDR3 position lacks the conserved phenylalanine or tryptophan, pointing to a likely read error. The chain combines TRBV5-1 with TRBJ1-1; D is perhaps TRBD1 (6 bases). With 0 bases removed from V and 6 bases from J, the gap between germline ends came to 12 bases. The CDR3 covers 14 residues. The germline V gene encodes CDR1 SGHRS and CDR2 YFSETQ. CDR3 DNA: TGCGCCAGCAGCTTGGAATACAGGGACGCTGAAGCTTTCTCT. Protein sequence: CASSLEYRDAEAFS.

The CDR3 is CASSGRNTGGADTQYF. In DNA, the CDR3 is TGTGCCAGCAGTGGTAGAAACACAGGGGGCGCAGATACGCAGTATTTT. The chain employs TRBV27 and TRBJ2-3, with 9 bases lining up with TRBD1. Germline CDR1 and CDR2: MNHEY and SMNVEV (reference sequence). The CDR3 has 16 residues. J gave up 4 bases and V 5 bases, and 10 bases lay outside the gene matches.

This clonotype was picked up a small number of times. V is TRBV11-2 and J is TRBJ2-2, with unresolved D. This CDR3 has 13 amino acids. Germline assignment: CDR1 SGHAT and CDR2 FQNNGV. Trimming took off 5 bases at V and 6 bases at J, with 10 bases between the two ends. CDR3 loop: CASSQTPSGELFF. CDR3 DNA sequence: TGTGCCAGCAGCCAAACCCCCTCCGGGGAGCTGTTTTTT.

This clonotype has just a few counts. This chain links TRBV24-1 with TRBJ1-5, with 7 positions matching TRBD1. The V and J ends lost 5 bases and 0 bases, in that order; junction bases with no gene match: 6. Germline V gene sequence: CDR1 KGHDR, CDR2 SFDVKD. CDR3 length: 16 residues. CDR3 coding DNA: TGTGCCACCAGTGTCAGGACAGGTTATAGCAATCAGCCCCAGCATTTT. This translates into CATSVRTGYSNQPQHF.

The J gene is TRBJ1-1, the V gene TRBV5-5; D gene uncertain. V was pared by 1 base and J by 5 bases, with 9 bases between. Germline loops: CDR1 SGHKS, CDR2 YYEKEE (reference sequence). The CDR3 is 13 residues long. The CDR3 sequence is CASSLFGVTEAFF. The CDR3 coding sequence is TGTGCCAGCAGCTTGTTTGGGGTGACTGAAGCTTTCTTT.

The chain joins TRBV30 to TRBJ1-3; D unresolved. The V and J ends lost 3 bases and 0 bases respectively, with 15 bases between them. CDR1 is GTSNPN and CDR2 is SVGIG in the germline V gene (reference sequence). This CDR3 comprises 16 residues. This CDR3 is CAWSLNEATSGNTIYF. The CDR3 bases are TGTGCCTGGAGCCTTAACGAGGCAACCTCTGGAAACACCATATATTTT.

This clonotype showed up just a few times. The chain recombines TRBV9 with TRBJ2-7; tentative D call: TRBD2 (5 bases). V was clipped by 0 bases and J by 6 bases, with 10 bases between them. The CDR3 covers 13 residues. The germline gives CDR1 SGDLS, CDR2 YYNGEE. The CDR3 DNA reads TGTGCCAGCAGCGTAGACCTAGAGGGCGAGCAGTACTTC. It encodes CASSVDLEGEQYF.

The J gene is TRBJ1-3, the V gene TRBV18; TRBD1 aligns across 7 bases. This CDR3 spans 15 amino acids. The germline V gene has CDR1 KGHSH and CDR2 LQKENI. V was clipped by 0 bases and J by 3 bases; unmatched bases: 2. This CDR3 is CASSPPWDSGNTIYF. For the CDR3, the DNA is TGTGCCAGCTCACCACCCTGGGACAGTGGAAACACCATATATTTT.

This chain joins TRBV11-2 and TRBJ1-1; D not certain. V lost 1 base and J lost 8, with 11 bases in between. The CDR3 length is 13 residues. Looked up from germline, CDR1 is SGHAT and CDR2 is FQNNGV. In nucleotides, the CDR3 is TGTGCCAGCAGCTTAGCGTGGGTGGGGGAAGCTTTCTTT. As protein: CASSLAWVGEAFF.

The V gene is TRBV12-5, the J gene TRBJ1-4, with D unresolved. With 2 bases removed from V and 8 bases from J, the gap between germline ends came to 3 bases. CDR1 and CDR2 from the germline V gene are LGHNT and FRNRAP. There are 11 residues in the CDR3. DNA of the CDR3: TGTGCTAGTGGTTTGTACGAAAAACTGTTTTTT. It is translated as CASGLYEKLFF.

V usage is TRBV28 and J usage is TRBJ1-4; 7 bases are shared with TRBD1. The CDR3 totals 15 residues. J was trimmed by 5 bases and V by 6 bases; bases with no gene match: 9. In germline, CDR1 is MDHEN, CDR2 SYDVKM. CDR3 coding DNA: TGTGCCAGCAGGGAATCCAGGACAGGAAATGAAAAACTGTTTTTT. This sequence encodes CASRESRTGNEKLFF.

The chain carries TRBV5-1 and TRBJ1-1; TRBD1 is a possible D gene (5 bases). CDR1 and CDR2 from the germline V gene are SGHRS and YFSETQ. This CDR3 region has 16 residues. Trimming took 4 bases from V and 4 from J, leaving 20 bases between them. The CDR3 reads CASSQPLQGSGTEAFF. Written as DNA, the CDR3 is TGCGCCAGCAGCCAACCCCTCCAGGGCAGTGGCACTGAAGCTTTCTTT. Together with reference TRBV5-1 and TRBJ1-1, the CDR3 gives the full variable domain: KAGVTQTPRYLIKTRGQQVTLSCSPISGHRSVSWYQQTPGQGLQFLFEYFSETQRNKGNFPGRFSGRQFSNSRSEMNVSTLELGDSALYLCASSQPLQGSGTEAFFGQGTRLTVV.

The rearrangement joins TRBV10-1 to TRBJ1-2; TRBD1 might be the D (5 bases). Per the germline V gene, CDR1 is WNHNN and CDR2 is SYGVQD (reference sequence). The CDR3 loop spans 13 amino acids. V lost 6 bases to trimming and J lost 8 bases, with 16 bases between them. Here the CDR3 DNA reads TGCGCCAGCAGCGATAACAGGTTGGGAGGCTACACCTTC. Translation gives CASSDNRLGGYTF.

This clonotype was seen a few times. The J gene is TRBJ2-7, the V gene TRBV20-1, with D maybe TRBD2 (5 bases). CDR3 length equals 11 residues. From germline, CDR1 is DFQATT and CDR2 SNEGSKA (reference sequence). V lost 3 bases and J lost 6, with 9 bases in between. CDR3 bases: TGCAGTGCTAGTTCCGGGATCGAGCAGTACTTC. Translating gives CSASSGIEQYF.

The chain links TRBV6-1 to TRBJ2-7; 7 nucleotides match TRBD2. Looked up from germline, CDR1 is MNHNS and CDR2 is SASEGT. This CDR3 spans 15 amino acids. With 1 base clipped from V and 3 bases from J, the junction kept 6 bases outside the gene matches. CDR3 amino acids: CASSEGASGLYEQYF. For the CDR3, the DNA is TGTGCCAGCAGTGAAGGGGCTAGCGGCCTCTACGAGCAGTACTTC.

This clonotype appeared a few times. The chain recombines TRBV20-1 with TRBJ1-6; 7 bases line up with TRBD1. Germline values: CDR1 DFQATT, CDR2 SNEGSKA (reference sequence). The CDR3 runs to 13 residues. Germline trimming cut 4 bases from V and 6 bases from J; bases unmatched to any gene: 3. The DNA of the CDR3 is TGCAGTGCTATCCCAGGGGGTAATTCACCCCTCCACTTT. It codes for CSAIPGGNSPLHF.

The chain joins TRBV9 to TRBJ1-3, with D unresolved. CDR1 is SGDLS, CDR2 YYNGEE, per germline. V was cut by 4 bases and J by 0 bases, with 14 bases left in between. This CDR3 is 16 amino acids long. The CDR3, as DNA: TGTGCCAGCAGCTCAGACCCGGGGTTCTCTGGAAACACCATATATTTT. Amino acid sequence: CASSSDPGFSGNTIYF. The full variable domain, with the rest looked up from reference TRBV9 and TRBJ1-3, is DSGVTQTPKHLITATGQRVTLRCSPRSGDLSVYWYQQSLDQGLQFLIQYYNGEERAKGNILERFSAQQFPDLHSELNLSSLELGDSALYFCASSSDPGFSGNTIYFGEGSWLTVV.

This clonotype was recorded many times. CDR3 protein: CASSLLGQGNTEAFF. CDR3 coding DNA: TGTGCCAGCAGTTTACTCGGACAGGGAAACACTGAAGCTTTCTTT. This chain links TRBV28 with TRBJ1-1; 8 bases map to TRBD1. CDR1 MDHEN and CDR2 SYDVKM come from the germline V gene. The CDR3 loop spans 15 amino acids. The trim removed 2 bases at V and 2 bases at J, leaving 4 bases unmatched.

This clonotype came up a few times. The DNA for the CDR3 is TGTGCCAGCAGCTTAGCACGAAGGGGAAAACTGTTTTTT. Translated: CASSLARRGKLFF. The genes are TRBV11-2 and TRBJ1-4; a possible D gene is TRBD1 (5 bases). CDR1 and CDR2 from the germline V gene are SGHAT and FQNNGV. V gave up 1 base and J gave up 10 bases, with 10 bases separating them. The CDR3 extends over 13 amino acids.

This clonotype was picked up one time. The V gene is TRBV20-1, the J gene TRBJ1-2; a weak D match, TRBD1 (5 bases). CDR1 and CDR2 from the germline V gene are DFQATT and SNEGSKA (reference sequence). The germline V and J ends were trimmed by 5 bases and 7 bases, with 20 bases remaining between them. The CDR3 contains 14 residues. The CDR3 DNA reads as TGCAGTGCTGAGGAGGGGCCGGGAGGGTTTGGCTACACCTTC. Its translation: CSAEEGPGGFGYTF.

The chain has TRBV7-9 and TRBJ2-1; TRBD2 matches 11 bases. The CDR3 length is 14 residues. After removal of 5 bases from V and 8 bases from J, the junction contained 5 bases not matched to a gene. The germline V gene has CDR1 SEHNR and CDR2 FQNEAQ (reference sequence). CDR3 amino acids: CASSQTSGIDEQFF. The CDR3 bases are TGTGCCAGCAGCCAGACTAGCGGGATTGATGAGCAGTTCTTC. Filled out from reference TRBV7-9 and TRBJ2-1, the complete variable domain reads DTGVSQNPRHKITKRGQNVTFRCDPISEHNRLYWYRQTLGQGPEFLTYFQNEAQLEKSRLLSDRFSAERPKGSFSTLEIQRTEQGDSAMYLCASSQTSGIDEQFFGPGTRLTVL.

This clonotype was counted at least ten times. In DNA, the CDR3 is TGTGCCTGGAGTGTAGGGGTCAATCAGCCCCAGCATTTT. Amino acid sequence: CAWSVGVNQPQHF. The rearrangement uses TRBV30 and TRBJ1-5, with a weak D call TRBD1 (5 bases). Trimming took 0 bases from V and 3 from J, leaving 6 bases between them. Germline values: CDR1 GTSNPN, CDR2 SVGIG (reference sequence). This CDR3 region has 13 residues.